This T cell receptor beta chain was sequenced in a study of cytomegalovirus exposure and HLA in healthy donors (dated by TCRdb to the late 2010s). At the level of the whole study: In an earlier analysis of roughly 500 of the donors, 250 to 350 Gb of sequence data and 95 million to 130 million unique TCR beta sequences from some 170 million T cells were reported. Approximately 330 gigabases of sequencing data and 70 million to 95 million unique TCR sequences made up an early release that covered nearly 650 HLA-typed donors. Among the roughly 390 genotyped donors, approximately 81% belonged to the genetic ancestry cluster associated with self-reported Caucasian donors. The study aimed to test whether signatures of past pathogen exposure could be identified by cataloging public T cell receptors. The study used immunosequencing to profile the T cell repertoires of approximately 650 subjects and linked those repertoires to cytomegalovirus serostatus. In addition to the first cohort of approximately 650 subjects, a separate validation cohort of 120 different subjects was used. To predict cytomegalovirus infection status, the study brought together high-throughput TCR immunosequencing, statistical association of individual TCRs with disease status, and machine learning. To study patterns of TCR occurrence, a later analysis re-analyzed previously published TCR beta repertoires from several hundred donors and added high-resolution HLA genotyping. Rather than drawing on any new phenotypic data, the later analysis identified candidate immune exposures from TCR beta sequences and the way those sequences occurred across donors. To decide whether each TCR beta V gene segment behaved as functional or pseudogenic, an earlier analysis of approximately 600 of the donors relied on high-throughput TCR beta sequencing. Donor age, sex, ethnicity and CMV serostatus were compiled together with the repertoire data. A later genetic analysis took genome-wide SNP genotypes for 398 of the 666 donors and used that subset as a discovery cohort. Every repertoire in the discovery cohort had been generated on one and the same sequencing platform. Class I and class II HLA loci were covered by the typing at four-digit resolution. The number of donors typed differed by locus, with about 629-630 for A, B, C, DRB1 and DQB1, roughly 520 for DQA1, 600 to 610 for DPA1, and 472 for DPB1. About five DR-DQ haplotypes were treated as single units for association and clustering because of strong linkage in the cohort. Among roughly 400 genotyped donors of the cohort, an average of approximately 240,000 unique TCR beta nucleotide sequences were sequenced per donor, around 20% of them non-productive. Study-wide conclusions, independent of this receptor: Sequencing depth was assumed to be roughly uniform across donors in the presence/absence analyses, though that assumption may not hold. CMV serostatus was the only immune exposure information available for the cohort. A later genetic analysis reported fewer N-insertions in productive TCRs among donors in an Asian-associated ancestry cluster than the roughly 700-donor mean. The cohort was sequenced for TCR beta chains only, and without alpha or paired-chain data the features that could be detected were limited. Correlated functional status among segregating V segments might reflect linkage disequilibrium, but an unknown experimental factor could not be ruled out. According to a later analysis, TCR association rates differed among HLA loci, with DRB1 alleles showing the most associated TCRs and HLA-C alleles showing the fewest. In vitro tests confirmed that a few of the cytomegalovirus-associated TCR beta chains recognize cytomegalovirus antigens. According to a later analysis, parvovirus B19, influenza, CMV and Epstein-Barr virus appeared linked to several top co-occurrence clusters. A later genetic analysis associated a missense DCLRE1C variant with V-gene and J-gene trimming of TCR beta chains, and an independent cohort replicated the association. A later analysis found that most CMV-associated TCR beta chains appeared HLA-restricted, with HLA associations seemingly driven largely by CMV exposure. In an earlier analysis of several hundred of the donors, most TCR beta V segments were observed in productive rearrangements about 90% or about 30% of the time, broadly matching IMGT annotations. Most TCR sequences were seen in very few donors, while some public TCRs were found in many individuals. The authors suggested that the approach could potentially be extended to other disease states and immunological phenotypes. A cluster of highly shared sequence variants was judged likely to be a technical artifact of the sequencing pipeline. A later analysis found that HLA-associated TCR beta chains were more clonally expanded and had lower generation probabilities than equally common non-associated chains. In both the original and validation cohorts, the classifier was reported to diagnose cytomegalovirus status with high specificity and sensitivity. Because counts were too low, about 15 rarely observed V segments, including chromosome 9 orphons, were left out of the earlier analysis of 587 of the donors. Because HLA typing was missing for some donors at each locus, association tests included only the typed subset. A further reported finding was that TCR beta sequences accurately predicted the HLA-A and HLA-B alleles for most subjects in the first cohort. When HLA alleles, especially DR and DQ, strongly co-occurred, attributing TCR associations to individual alleles was difficult. The study gave a list of about 160 TCR beta chains associated with cytomegalovirus. Some IMGT-functional V segments, including TRBV6-2 and TRBV6-3, could not be distinguished by the 87-base-pair reads and were therefore excluded. In a later analysis, about 16,000 TCR beta sequences were associated with specific HLA alleles at a false discovery rate of 0.05.

Spanning cysteine to phenylalanine, the CDR3 consists of 15 amino acids. Of the read, only the CDR3 DNA is kept; its 45 bases are in frame from base 1. The CDR1 and CDR2 encoded by the germline V gene are MNHEY and SVGAGI. V gives up 7 bases and J gives up 0 bases, and the segment between their germline ends measures 13 bases. This clone was seen only a few times. Its binding antigen is unknown. Base qualities are not recorded, but no much larger clone differs from it by a single base. To prepare the library, the immunoSEQ multiplex PCR assay was applied. A mixture of 60 forward primers for TCR Vbeta segments and 13 reverse primers for TCR Jbeta segments was used in the multiplex PCR. A multiplex PCR assay on genomic DNA amplified the CDR3 region of rearranged TCR beta genes. On the Illumina HiSeq System, the amplified TCR beta libraries were sequenced as 87-base-pair reads. The authors' pipeline ran thus. In a later analysis, tens of millions of unique TCR beta chains were counted across the 690 or so repertoires, and roughly 11 million of these chains were shared by at least two donors. A nearest-neighbor algorithm error-corrected the raw reads and collapsed the reads into unique sequences, merging closely related sequences to remove PCR and sequencing errors. Alignment of CDR3 sequences to IMGT reference sequences was used to assign V, D and J gene segments. For a sequence to be retained, at least a six-nucleotide match to both a V gene segment and a J gene segment was required. A rearrangement was called productive if the CDR3 had no stop codons and remained in frame with V and J, and every other rearrangement was called non-productive. Following IMGT convention, CDR3 was defined as the stretch from the second conserved V-encoded cysteine up to the conserved J-encoded phenylalanine. In an earlier analysis of some 550 of the donors, sequences lacking an unambiguous match to a single V gene segment were excluded. An earlier analysis of a few hundred of the donors called V segments functional above 56.7% productive rearrangements and segregating when the between-donor standard deviation exceeded 5%. A statistical classification framework was developed to diagnose cytomegalovirus status using the catalog of TCR beta chain sequences. A later analysis assigned V and J genes by comparing TCR nucleotide sequences with IMGT/GENE-DB human TR gene sequences. The TCRdist pipeline was used in a later analysis to assign CDR3 sequences and most-parsimonious VDJ recombination scenarios. A later analysis defined each TCR beta chain by its CDR3 amino acid sequence plus V-gene family, and excluded reads lacking a unique V-gene family. In a later analysis, around 600 highly shared, low-generation-probability nucleotide sequences were removed to address suspected cross-contamination and a sequencing artifact. For each public chain, a later analysis derived a clonal expansion index from normalized ranks of inferred template counts within each repertoire. In a later analysis, generation probabilities were computed with a VDJ recombination model fitted to out-of-frame rearrangements, and the resulting probabilities were checked against IGoR. In a later analysis, hypergeometric tests were used to score TCR-TCR, TCR-HLA and TCR-CMV co-occurrence, with a repertoire-size bias correction applied to TCR pairs. To estimate false discovery rates, a later analysis permuted the HLA or CMV assignments 20 times. In a later analysis, co-occurring TCRs were grouped using DBSCAN, and TCRdist sequence similarity was added for clustering within HLA-allele-positive subsets. Repertoires with fewer than 30,000 or more than 120,000 public chains were left out of co-occurrence clustering, as were about five repertoires with anomalous nucleotide sharing. Drawn from immuneACCESS, this table holds only the in-frame rearrangements with V and J called that TCRdb kept. Clones are partly lost; checked studies trace under half to an unresolved V gene and leave the rest unexplained. The D gene and trimming were derived from the DNA, and the V and J assignments and clone size from that table. Within this sample are 100,000 or so clones, with roughly 86% of them counted one time only. The ten largest clones capture 10% of the sample.

The cohort comprised several hundred healthy bone marrow donors. All cohort members were sampled while nominally healthy, although unrecorded immune exposures were likely present. Of the roughly 670 cohort members, around 310 had a positive CMV serostatus and about 400 had a negative one, while no CMV serostatus was recorded for the donor. A peripheral blood sample was provided by each donor, and peripheral blood mononuclear cells were used for TCR beta sequencing. Genomic DNA was extracted from the blood cell samples with the Qiagen DNeasy Blood Extraction Kit. This sequence originates from a human donor in good health. What was sequenced was PBMCs. The sequence is built from TRBV6-5 and TRBJ1-3; 6 matching bases give a weak D call of TRBD1. The CDR3 reads as follows: CASTLDSVSGNTIYF. Here is the DNA: TGTGCCAGCACCTTGGACAGTGTCTCTGGAAACACCATATATTTT.